Sequencing of this TCR beta chain was carried out in a study of blood T cell repertoires in COVID-19. In the study overall: COVID-19 samples collected from the United States, Italy and Spain covered acute and convalescent phases. T cells, B-cell-depleted T cells, or PBMCs provided the cDNA or gDNA that served as material.

The germline V and J ends were trimmed by 2 bases and 2 bases, with 12 bases remaining between them. CDR1 and CDR2 (germline): KGHSH, LQKENI. The CDR3 contains 16 residues. Data came from immunoSEQ multiplex PCR; TCRdb stores just in-frame clones and leaves some out. Here the sample spans about 64,000 clones, around nine tenths being singletons. The specimen was peripheral blood. V usage is TRBV18 and J usage is TRBJ2-2, with D maybe TRBD2 (5 bases). The sequence came from a woman at least 80 years old with active COVID-19. The CDR3 sequence is CASSPTSSRNTGELFF. DNA of the CDR3: TGTGCCAGCTCACCAACGTCTAGCCGTAACACCGGGGAGCTGTTTTTT.